The next 32 T cell receptor beta chains were all read from a single sample in a study of T cell clonotyping in hematopoietic cell transplantation. The repertoire was sequenced with immunoSEQ multiplex PCR; TCRdb's copy has only in-frame clones and lacks some. The repertoire consists of 27,000 or so clones, with nearly 97% occurring once and the leading ten covering 1.3% to 1.5%. Material for sequencing was peripheral blood mononuclear cells. These receptors came from a man aged 50-59 years in good health. Some clones in this sample may be carry-over from other donors' samples.

The chain recombines TRBV19 with TRBJ2-5; D unclear. The CDR3 is 15 residues long. In germline, CDR1 is LNHDA, CDR2 SQIVND (reference sequence). V was clipped by 5 bases and J by 2 bases, with 15 bases between them. This CDR3 reads CASSPQLIQQETQYF. CDR3 nucleotides: TGTGCCAGTAGTCCCCAGCTGATACAACAAGAGACCCAGTACTTC.

The chain uses TRBV19 and TRBJ1-1; 9 bases are a match to TRBD1. Germline V CDR1 and CDR2: LNHDA, SQIVND (reference sequence). The V segment lost 4 bases and the J segment 6 bases; nucleotides outside the gene matches: 9. The CDR3 consists of 15 residues. The CDR3, as DNA: TGTGCCAGTAGTACGGGACAGGGTCGGGTGGCTGAAGCTTTCTTT. This codes for CASSTGQGRVAEAFF.

This chain joins TRBV7-3 and TRBJ1-1; D gene ambiguous. From germline, CDR1 is SGHTA and CDR2 FQGTGA. The length of the CDR3 is 14 residues. Trimming cost V 1 base and J 2 bases, with 8 bases left between them. CDR3 in DNA: TGTGCCAGCAGCTTAATGGCAGGTAACACTGAAGCTTTCTTT. It is translated as CASSLMAGNTEAFF.

The chain is built from TRBV25-1 and TRBJ1-2; no clear D. Germline assignment: CDR1 MGHDK and CDR2 SYGVNS. The ends were cut back, 0 bases at V and 8 bases at J, with 16 bases in the middle. The CDR3 has 15 amino acids. The CDR3 DNA is TGTGCCAGCAGTGAATATGGCCTGGGAGGTCGGGGCTACACCTTC. This sequence encodes CASSEYGLGGRGYTF.

The chain is built from TRBV14 and TRBJ2-5, with D possibly matching TRBD1 (6 bases). Germline lookup yields CDR1 SGHDN and CDR2 FVKESK. V gave up 2 bases and J gave up 9 bases, with 13 bases separating them. This CDR3 is 13 amino acids long. This chain's CDR3 is CASSQHTAGAQYF. The CDR3 region has the DNA TGTGCCAGCAGCCAACACACGGCAGGGGCCCAGTACTTC. Full variable domain (missing parts from reference TRBV14 and TRBJ2-5): EAGVTQFPSHSVIEKGQTVTLRCDPISGHDNLYWYRRVMGKEIKFLLHFVKESKQDESGMPNNRFLAERTGGTYSTLKVQPAELEDSGVYFCASSQHTAGAQYFGPGTRLLVL.

The V and J genes are TRBV2 and TRBJ1-1; D is unresolved. Per the germline V gene, CDR1 is SNHLY and CDR2 is FYNNEI. The CDR3 runs to 12 residues. The germline V and J ends were trimmed by 5 bases and 0 bases, with 4 bases remaining between them. In DNA, the CDR3 is TGTGCCAGCAGTAGCATGAACACTGAAGCTTTCTTT. Its protein is CASSSMNTEAFF.

About this clone itself: This specimen includes other DNA sequences encoding the same CDR3. The chain couples TRBV19 to TRBJ2-6, with 7 bases identical to TRBD1. Per germline, CDR1 LNHDA and CDR2 SQIVND (reference sequence). Germline trimming cut 5 bases from V and 0 bases from J; bases unmatched to any gene: 7. CDR3 length equals 17 residues. CDR3 residues: CASSSQGSSSGANVLTF. DNA of the CDR3: TGTGCCAGTAGTTCACAGGGGTCGAGCTCTGGGGCCAACGTCCTGACTTTC.

V is TRBV6-5 and J is TRBJ2-7; D perhaps matches TRBD1 (7 bases). Germline CDR1 is MNHEY and CDR2 is SVGAGI. This CDR3 region has 15 residues. The V end lost 6 bases, the J end lost 0 bases, and 15 bases lay between the germline ends. The DNA of the CDR3 is TGTGCCAGCAGGGGGGGACAGCCCAACTCCTACGAGCAGTACTTC. Protein product: CASRGGQPNSYEQYF.

The J gene is TRBJ1-6, the V gene TRBV28, with D possibly TRBD1 on 5 matching bases. The CDR3 contains 14 residues. Germline CDR1 and CDR2: MDHEN and SYDVKM. Trimming took off 3 bases at V and 10 bases at J, with 13 bases between the two ends. CDR3 DNA: TGTGCCAGCAGTTTCCGGCAGGGTTTGTCACCCCTCCACTTT. Translation: CASSFRQGLSPLHF.

The V and J genes are TRBV28 and TRBJ2-1, with D possibly TRBD2 on 6 matching bases. V dropped 7 bases and J dropped 5 bases, with 18 bases sitting between them. Looked up from germline, CDR1 is MDHEN and CDR2 is SYDVKM. The CDR3 runs to 15 residues. The CDR3 region has the DNA TGTGCCAGCACCCTACTTCCGGGACTTCACAATGAGCAGTTCTTC. Translation: CASTLLPGLHNEQFF.

This chain links TRBV5-1 with TRBJ2-7; no clear D gene. The CDR3 is made up of 13 amino acids. Between the trimmed V and J ends, which lost 0 bases and 7 bases, there was a span of 11 bases. Germline CDR1 is SGHRS and CDR2 is YFSETQ. CDR3 loop: CASSLAPGSEQYF. The DNA for the CDR3 is TGCGCCAGCAGCTTGGCCCCCGGGTCGGAGCAGTACTTC.

In its sample, this clone ranks as medium-sized. The chain links TRBV4-3 to TRBJ1-5; D is undetermined. The CDR3 loop spans 13 amino acids. The V gene lost 0 bases and the J gene lost 9 bases, with 9 bases spanning the gap. In germline, CDR1 is LGHNA, CDR2 YSLEER. The CDR3 nucleotides read TGCGCCAGCAGCCAAGATTCGGGGAGGCCCCAGCATTTT. Translating it yields CASSQDSGRPQHF.

The CDR3 nucleotides read TGTGCCAACCTTAGGGCTAGCGGGGTAATCGATACGCAGTATTTT. Amino acid sequence: CANLRASGVIDTQYF. The chain couples TRBV2 to TRBJ2-3; 9 nucleotides match TRBD2. V lost 10 bases, J lost 6 bases, and 14 bases stayed unmatched. CDR3 length equals 15 residues. Germline CDR1 is SNHLY and CDR2 is FYNNEI.

The gene calls are TRBV7-2 and TRBJ2-2; D possibly matches TRBD1 or TRBD2 (5 bases each). V lost 1 base to trimming and J lost 3 bases, with 12 bases between them. CDR3 length equals 16 residues. CDR1 and CDR2 (germline): SGHTA, FQGNSA. The CDR3 coding sequence is TGTGCCAGCAGCTTAGTACGGGGCCGGTACACCGGGGAGCTGTTTTTT. This sequence encodes CASSLVRGRYTGELFF.

The CDR3 DNA reads TGTGCCAGCAGCCAAGTCCGCCCAAGGACCGGGGAGCTGTTTTTT. Amino acid sequence: CASSQVRPRTGELFF. V usage is TRBV14 and J usage is TRBJ2-2; D not resolved. Germline assignment: CDR1 SGHDN and CDR2 FVKESK. V was trimmed by 1 base and J by 5 bases, leaving 11 bases between them. The CDR3 is made up of 15 amino acids. Complete variable domain (other parts from reference TRBV14 and TRBJ2-2): EAGVTQFPSHSVIEKGQTVTLRCDPISGHDNLYWYRRVMGKEIKFLLHFVKESKQDESGMPNNRFLAERTGGTYSTLKVQPAELEDSGVYFCASSQVRPRTGELFFGEGSRLTVL.

This clone is a singleton in its sample. V gene TRBV19 combines with J gene TRBJ2-7, with a tentative D call TRBD2 (6 bases). This CDR3 spans 14 amino acids. CDR1 LNHDA and CDR2 SQIVND come from the germline V gene (reference sequence). The V and J ends lost 5 bases and 0 bases respectively, with 11 bases between them. CDR3 sequence reads: CASSLTGGSYEQYF. The CDR3 DNA reads TGTGCCAGTAGTTTAACCGGGGGCTCCTACGAGCAGTACTTC.

This clone appeared once. CDR3 amino acids: CASSLWTVMEQYF. The CDR3, as DNA: TGTGCCAGCAGTTTATGGACGGTCATGGAGCAGTACTTC. The J gene is TRBJ2-7, the V gene TRBV28, with D unresolved. V lost 0 bases to trimming and J lost 7 bases, with 10 bases between them. Germline V CDR1 and CDR2: MDHEN, SYDVKM. This CDR3 is built from 13 residues.

The gene calls are TRBV28 and TRBJ1-6; D remains ambiguous. Germline V gene sequence: CDR1 MDHEN, CDR2 SYDVKM. With 5 bases removed from V and 10 bases from J, the gap between germline ends came to 12 bases. The CDR3 totals 13 residues. The CDR3 DNA sequence: TGTGCCAGCAGTCCCGTCCACAGATCACCCCTCCACTTT. Its protein product is CASSPVHRSPLHF.

The CDR3 DNA follows: TGCGCCAGCAGCCAGGCTAGGTATAATTCACCCCTCCACTTT. Translated, it gives CASSQARYNSPLHF. V gene TRBV4-3 combines with J gene TRBJ1-6; D remains unclear. CDR1 is LGHNA, CDR2 YSLEER, per germline. This CDR3 has 14 amino acids. V was pared by 3 bases and J by 4 bases, with 7 bases between.

The rearrangement uses TRBV19 and TRBJ2-3; TRBD2 aligns across 7 bases. Germline values: CDR1 LNHDA, CDR2 SQIVND (reference sequence). The V and J ends lost 4 bases and 5 bases, in that order; junction bases with no gene match: 6. This CDR3 contains 14 residues. In DNA form, the CDR3 reads TGTGCCAGTAGTACAAGACTAGCAAGAGATACGCAGTATTTT. This translates into CASSTRLARDTQYF.

The chain combines TRBV28 with TRBJ2-7; TRBD2 might be the D (6 bases). Germline CDR1 and CDR2: MDHEN and SYDVKM. The CDR3 runs to 15 residues. Trimming stripped 6 bases from V and 2 bases from J, with 17 bases between. The CDR3 region is CASRSAGTGAYEQYF. CDR3 coding DNA: TGTGCCAGCAGGTCTGCCGGGACTGGGGCCTACGAGCAGTACTTC. The full variable domain, its missing parts supplied by reference TRBV28 and TRBJ2-7, is DVKVTQSSRYLVKRTGEKVFLECVQDMDHENMFWYRQDPGLGLRLIYFSYDVKMKEKGDIPEGYSVSREKKERFSLILESASTNQTSMYLCASRSAGTGAYEQYFGPGTRLTVT.

The chain has TRBV19 and TRBJ1-5, with 8 bases aligning to TRBD1. Germline V lookup: CDR1 LNHDA, CDR2 SQIVND (reference sequence). CDR3 length equals 16 residues. The V and J ends lost 5 bases and 1 base, in that order; junction bases with no gene match: 7. CDR3 bases: TGTGCCAGTAGTTACCAGAGGACAGGGAGCAATCAGCCCCAGCATTTT. This translates into CASSYQRTGSNQPQHF.

This chain uses TRBV5-1 with TRBJ1-6, with D hard to call. CDR1 and CDR2 from the germline V gene are SGHRS and YFSETQ. V lost 4 bases, J lost 7 bases, and 9 bases lay in between. The CDR3 is made up of 13 amino acids. This CDR3 is CASSPIVNSPLHF. The CDR3 DNA reads as TGCGCCAGCAGCCCGATCGTGAATTCACCCCTCCACTTT.

Worth noting for this clone: Additional DNA sequences in this sample encode the identical CDR3. The V and J genes are TRBV5-1 and TRBJ2-5; D possibly corresponds to TRBD2 (5 bases). V was shortened by 4 bases and J by 1 base, with 11 bases between the two germline ends. The CDR3 is made up of 14 amino acids. Germline loops: CDR1 SGHRS, CDR2 YFSETQ. In DNA form, the CDR3 reads TGCGCCAGCAGCCCTGGGAGTACCCAAGAGACCCAGTACTTC. Encoded protein: CASSPGSTQETQYF.

The J gene is TRBJ1-1, the V gene TRBV27, with 7 bases fitting TRBD1. In germline, CDR1 is MNHEY, CDR2 SMNVEV (reference sequence). V lost 3 bases and J lost 1; bases outside the gene matches: 2. The CDR3 extends over 14 amino acids. This CDR3 is CASSLNRGNTEAFF. As DNA, the CDR3 is TGTGCCAGCAGTTTGAACAGGGGGAACACTGAAGCTTTCTTT.

DNA of the CDR3: TGTGCCAGCATGTCAGGGCTCGGCTATGGCTACACCTTC. Its protein is CASMSGLGYGYTF. V and J are TRBV6-5 and TRBJ1-2; maybe TRBD1 (5 bases). Germline lookup yields CDR1 MNHEY and CDR2 SVGAGI. The CDR3 runs 13 residues. With 7 bases removed from V and 4 bases from J, the gap between germline ends came to 13 bases.

This clone was detected only a few times. The chain links TRBV5-5 to TRBJ1-1; D ambiguous. V was pared by 3 bases and J by 5 bases, with 11 bases between. CDR3 length: 13 residues. Germline loops: CDR1 SGHKS, CDR2 YYEKEE (reference sequence). The CDR3 is CASSYGVSTEAFF. The CDR3 DNA is TGTGCCAGCAGCTACGGAGTGTCGACTGAAGCTTTCTTT.

The CDR3 nucleotides are TGTGCCATACAGGGGTCCGCTGAAGCTTTCTTT. It encodes CAIQGSAEAFF. The V and J genes are TRBV5-4 and TRBJ1-1, with 7 bases identical to TRBD1. The CDR3 is 11 amino acids. Per the germline V gene, CDR1 is SGHNT and CDR2 is YYREEE (reference sequence). J lost 6 bases, V lost 9 bases, and 5 bases had no gene match.

The chain is built from TRBV7-3 and TRBJ2-3; D uncertain. Germline V gene sequence: CDR1 SGHTA, CDR2 FQGTGA. V dropped 5 bases and J dropped 1 base, with 16 bases sitting between them. The CDR3 extends over 16 amino acids. The CDR3 region has the DNA TGTGCCAGCAGCCGCAAAGGAACAGTCGGCACAGATACGCAGTATTTT. Residues: CASSRKGTVGTDTQYF.

V is TRBV9 and J is TRBJ2-7; 10 nucleotides line up with TRBD2. V dropped 0 bases and J dropped 0; count of bases not matched to a gene: 9. Germline-derived CDR1 and CDR2 are SGDLS and YYNGEE. The CDR3 spans 18 residues. As DNA, the CDR3 is TGTGCCAGCAGCGTAGGTGGTAGCGGGGGGCCATTCTCCTACGAGCAGTACTTC. Translating it yields CASSVGGSGGPFSYEQYF.

The genes are TRBV28 and TRBJ1-2; tentative D call: TRBD1 (5 bases). V was trimmed by 2 bases and J by 12 bases, leaving 13 bases between them. Per the germline V gene, CDR1 is MDHEN and CDR2 is SYDVKM. The CDR3 spans 12 residues. For the CDR3, the DNA is TGTGCCAGCAGTTTACGTGGCAGGGCGAACACCTTC. The encoded protein is CASSLRGRANTF.

This clone was seen a few times. The chain is built from TRBV6-5 and TRBJ2-7, with a tentative D call TRBD1 (5 bases). Germline V CDR1 and CDR2: MNHEY, SVGAGI. V lost 5 bases and J lost 6, with 8 bases in between. CDR3 size: 11 residues. The CDR3 sequence: CASSRGTEQYF. DNA of the CDR3: TGTGCCAGCAGTAGGGGAACCGAGCAGTACTTC.